This TCR beta chain was observed in a study of blood T cell repertoires in COVID-19. This CDR3 is built from 14 residues. Germline values: CDR1 MNHEY, CDR2 SMNVEV (reference sequence). Trimming took 6 bases from V and 4 from J; bases not matched to a gene: 4. In the authors' workflow: Quantification of nucleated cells was approximated via reference gene primer amplification. Sequencing used immunoSEQ multiplex PCR; TCRdb keeps in-frame clones, though not all of them. That table is the source of V, J and clone size, and D and trimming were worked out from the DNA. The sample shows 250,000 to 350,000 clones, 88% of them seen only once. Patients of the Seattle cohort, enrolled during active infection, were followed longitudinally.

Sequenced: peripheral blood. The V gene is TRBV27, the J gene TRBJ1-3; 9 nucleotides line up with TRBD1. This TCR was sampled from a woman in her thirties with COVID-19, enrolled during active disease. The DNA of the CDR3 is TGTGCCAGCAGGGGGACAGGGTCGGGAAACACCATATATTTT. It is translated as CASRGTGSGNTIYF.